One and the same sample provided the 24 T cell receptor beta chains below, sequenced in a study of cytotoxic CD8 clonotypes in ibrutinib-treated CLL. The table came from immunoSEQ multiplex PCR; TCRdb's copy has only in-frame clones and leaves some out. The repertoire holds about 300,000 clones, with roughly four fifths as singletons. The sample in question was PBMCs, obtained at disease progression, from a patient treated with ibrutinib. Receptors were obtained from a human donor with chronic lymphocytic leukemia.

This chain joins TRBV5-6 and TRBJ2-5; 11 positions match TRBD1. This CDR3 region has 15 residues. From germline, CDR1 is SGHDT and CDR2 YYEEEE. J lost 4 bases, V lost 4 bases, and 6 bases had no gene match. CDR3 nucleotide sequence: TGTGCCAGCAGCCCGGGGACAGGGGGTTTAGAGACCCAGTACTTC. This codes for CASSPGTGGLETQYF.

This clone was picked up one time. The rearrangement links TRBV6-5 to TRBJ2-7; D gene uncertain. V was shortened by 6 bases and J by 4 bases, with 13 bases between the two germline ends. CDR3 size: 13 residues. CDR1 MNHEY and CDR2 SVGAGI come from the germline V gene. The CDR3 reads CASSLTVRYEQYF. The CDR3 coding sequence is TGTGCCAGCAGCCTTACCGTAAGATACGAGCAGTACTTC.

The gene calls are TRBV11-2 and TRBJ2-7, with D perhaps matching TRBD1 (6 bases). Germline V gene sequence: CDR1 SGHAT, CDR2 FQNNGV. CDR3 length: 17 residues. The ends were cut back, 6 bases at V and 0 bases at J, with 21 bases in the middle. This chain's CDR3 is CASSSTSGTSSSYEQYF. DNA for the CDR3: TGTGCCAGCAGTTCCACCTCCGGGACATCCAGCTCCTACGAGCAGTACTTC. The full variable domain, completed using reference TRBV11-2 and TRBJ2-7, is EAGVAQSPRYKIIEKRQSVAFWCNPISGHATLYWYQQILGQGPKLLIQFQNNGVVDDSQLPKDRFSAERLKGVDSTLKIQPAKLEDSAVYLCASSSTSGTSSSYEQYFGPGTRLTVT.

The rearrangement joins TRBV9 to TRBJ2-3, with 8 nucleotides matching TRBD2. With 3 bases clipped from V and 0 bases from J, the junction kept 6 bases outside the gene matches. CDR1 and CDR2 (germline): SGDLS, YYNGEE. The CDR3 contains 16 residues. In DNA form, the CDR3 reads TGTGCCAGCAGCGAGCGGGGGAGCGGGAGCACAGATACGCAGTATTTT. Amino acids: CASSERGSGSTDTQYF. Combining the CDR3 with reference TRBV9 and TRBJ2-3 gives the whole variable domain DSGVTQTPKHLITATGQRVTLRCSPRSGDLSVYWYQQSLDQGLQFLIQYYNGEERAKGNILERFSAQQFPDLHSELNLSSLELGDSALYFCASSERGSGSTDTQYFGPGTRLTVL.

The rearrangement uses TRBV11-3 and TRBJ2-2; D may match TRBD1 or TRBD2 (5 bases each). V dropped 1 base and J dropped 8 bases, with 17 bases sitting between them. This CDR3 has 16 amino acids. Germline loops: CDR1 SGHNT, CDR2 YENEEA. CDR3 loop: CASSLVGDHSMGELFF. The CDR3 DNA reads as TGTGCCAGCAGCTTAGTGGGGGATCATTCCATGGGGGAGCTGTTTTTT. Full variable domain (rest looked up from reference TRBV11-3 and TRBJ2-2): EAGVVQSPRYKIIEKKQPVAFWCNPISGHNTLYWYLQNLGQGPELLIRYENEEAVDDSQLPKDRFSAERLKGVDSTLKIQPAELGDSAVYLCASSLVGDHSMGELFFGEGSRLTVL.

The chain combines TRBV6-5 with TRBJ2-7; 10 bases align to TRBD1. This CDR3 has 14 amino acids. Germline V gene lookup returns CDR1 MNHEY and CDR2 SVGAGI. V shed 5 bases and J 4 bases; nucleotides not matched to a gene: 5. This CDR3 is CASSTRQGAYEQYF. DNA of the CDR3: TGTGCCAGCAGTACCCGACAGGGGGCATACGAGCAGTACTTC.

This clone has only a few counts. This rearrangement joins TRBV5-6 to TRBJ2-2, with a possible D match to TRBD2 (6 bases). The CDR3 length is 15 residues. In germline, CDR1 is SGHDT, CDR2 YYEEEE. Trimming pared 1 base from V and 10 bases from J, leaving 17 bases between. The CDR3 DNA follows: TGTGCCAGCAGCTTGACCCCCTTGGGGGGTGTGGAGCTGTTTTTT. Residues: CASSLTPLGGVELFF.

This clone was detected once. The CDR3 region is CASSQAVTGAGGYTF. In DNA form, the CDR3 reads TGCGCCAGCAGCCAAGCGGTTACGGGCGCGGGTGGCTACACCTTC. The V and J genes are TRBV4-1 and TRBJ1-2; D remains ambiguous. Germline V gene lookup returns CDR1 MGHRA and CDR2 YSYEKL. CDR3 length equals 15 residues. Trimming took 1 base from V and 7 from J, leaving 16 bases between them.

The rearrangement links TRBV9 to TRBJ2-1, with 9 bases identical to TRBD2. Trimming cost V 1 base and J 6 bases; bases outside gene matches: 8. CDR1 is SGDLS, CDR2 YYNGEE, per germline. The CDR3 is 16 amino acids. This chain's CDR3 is CASSVYPAGGLNEQFF. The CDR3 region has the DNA TGTGCCAGCAGCGTATACCCAGCGGGAGGCCTCAATGAGCAGTTCTTC.

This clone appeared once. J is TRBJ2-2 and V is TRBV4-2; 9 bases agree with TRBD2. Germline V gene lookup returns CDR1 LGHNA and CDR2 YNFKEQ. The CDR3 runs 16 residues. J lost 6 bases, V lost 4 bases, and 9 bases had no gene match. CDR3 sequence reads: CASSLHGTSPAGELFF. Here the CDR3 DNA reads TGTGCCAGCAGCCTTCACGGGACTAGCCCCGCCGGGGAGCTGTTTTTT.

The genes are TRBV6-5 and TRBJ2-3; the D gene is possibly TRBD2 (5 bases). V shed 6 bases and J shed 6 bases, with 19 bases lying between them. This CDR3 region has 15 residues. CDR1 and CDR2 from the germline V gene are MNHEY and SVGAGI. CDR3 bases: TGTGCCAGCAGCCGACTGGGAGCTACCTTGGATACGCAGTATTTT. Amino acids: CASSRLGATLDTQYF.

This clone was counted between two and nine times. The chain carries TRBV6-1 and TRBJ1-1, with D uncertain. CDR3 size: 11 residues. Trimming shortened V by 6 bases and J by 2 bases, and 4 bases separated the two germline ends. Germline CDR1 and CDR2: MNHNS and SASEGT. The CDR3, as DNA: TGTGCCAGCAGGATAAACACTGAAGCTTTCTTT. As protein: CASRINTEAFF.

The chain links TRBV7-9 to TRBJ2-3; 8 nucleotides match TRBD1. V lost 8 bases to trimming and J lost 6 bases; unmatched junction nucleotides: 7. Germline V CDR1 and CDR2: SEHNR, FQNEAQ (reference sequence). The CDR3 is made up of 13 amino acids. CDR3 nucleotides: TGTGCCAGCCGTCAGGGGGCAGGTGATACGCAGTATTTT. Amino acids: CASRQGAGDTQYF.

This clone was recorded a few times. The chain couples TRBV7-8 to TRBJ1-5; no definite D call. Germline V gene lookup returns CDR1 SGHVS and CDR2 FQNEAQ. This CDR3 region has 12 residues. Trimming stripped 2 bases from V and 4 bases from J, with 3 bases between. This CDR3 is CASSLSNQPQHF. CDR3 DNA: TGTGCCAGCAGCTTATCGAATCAGCCCCAGCATTTT.

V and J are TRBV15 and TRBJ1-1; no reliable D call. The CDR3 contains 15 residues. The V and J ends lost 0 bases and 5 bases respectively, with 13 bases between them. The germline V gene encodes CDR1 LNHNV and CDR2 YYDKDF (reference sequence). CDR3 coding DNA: TGTGCCACCAGCAGAGATCGAGGGATGGGTACTGAAGCTTTCTTT. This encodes CATSRDRGMGTEAFF.

CDR3 nucleotide sequence: TGTGCCAGCAGCCCCTTGGCGGGGGGCTACACCGGGGAGCTGTTTTTT. Its protein is CASSPLAGGYTGELFF. This rearrangement joins TRBV11-3 to TRBJ2-2; 8 positions agree with TRBD2. CDR1 SGHNT and CDR2 YENEEA come from the germline V gene. V was clipped by 5 bases and J by 3 bases; unmatched bases: 8. CDR3 length equals 16 residues.

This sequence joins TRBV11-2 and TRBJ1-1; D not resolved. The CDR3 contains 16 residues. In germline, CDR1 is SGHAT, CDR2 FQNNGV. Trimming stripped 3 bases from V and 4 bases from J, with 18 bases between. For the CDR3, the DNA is TGTGCCAGCAGCTTCCGGACGTATCGGGAGGGCACTGAAGCTTTCTTT. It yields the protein CASSFRTYREGTEAFF.

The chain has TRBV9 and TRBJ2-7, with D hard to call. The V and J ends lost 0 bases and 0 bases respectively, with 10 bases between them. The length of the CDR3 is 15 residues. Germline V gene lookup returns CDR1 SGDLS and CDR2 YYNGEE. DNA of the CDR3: TGTGCCAGCAGCGTAGAACCCAGGAGCTCCTACGAGCAGTACTTC. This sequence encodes CASSVEPRSSYEQYF.

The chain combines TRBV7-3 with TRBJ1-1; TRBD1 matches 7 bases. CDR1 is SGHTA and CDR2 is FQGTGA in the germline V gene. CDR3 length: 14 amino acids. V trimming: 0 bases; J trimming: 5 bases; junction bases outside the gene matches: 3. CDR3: CASSLTTGVTEAFF. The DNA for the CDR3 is TGTGCCAGCAGCTTAACCACAGGGGTGACTGAAGCTTTCTTT.

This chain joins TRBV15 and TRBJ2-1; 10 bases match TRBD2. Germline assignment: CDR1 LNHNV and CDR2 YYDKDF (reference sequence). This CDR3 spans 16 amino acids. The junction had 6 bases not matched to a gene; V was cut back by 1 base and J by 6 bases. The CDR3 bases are TGTGCCACCAGCAGAGTTCGACTAGCGGGCCCCAATGAGCAGTTCTTC. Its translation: CATSRVRLAGPNEQFF.

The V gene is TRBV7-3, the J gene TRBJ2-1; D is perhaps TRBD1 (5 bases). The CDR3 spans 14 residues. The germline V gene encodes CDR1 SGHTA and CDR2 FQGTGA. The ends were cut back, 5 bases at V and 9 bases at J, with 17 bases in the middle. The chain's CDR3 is CASSPVGRGSEQFF. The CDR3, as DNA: TGTGCCAGCAGCCCCGTTGGTAGGGGTAGTGAGCAGTTCTTC.

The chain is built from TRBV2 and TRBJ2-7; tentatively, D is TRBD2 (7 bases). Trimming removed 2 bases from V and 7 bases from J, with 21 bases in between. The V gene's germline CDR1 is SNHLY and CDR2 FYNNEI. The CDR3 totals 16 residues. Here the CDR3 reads CASSESGGGSGEEQYF. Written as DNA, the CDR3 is TGTGCCAGCAGTGAAAGTGGGGGCGGGAGCGGTGAAGAGCAGTACTTC.

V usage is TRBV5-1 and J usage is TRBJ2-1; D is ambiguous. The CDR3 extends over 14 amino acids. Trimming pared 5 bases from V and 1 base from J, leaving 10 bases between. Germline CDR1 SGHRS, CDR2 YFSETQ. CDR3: CASSRQLSYNEQFF. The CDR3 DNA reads TGCGCCAGCAGTCGTCAGCTTTCCTACAATGAGCAGTTCTTC.

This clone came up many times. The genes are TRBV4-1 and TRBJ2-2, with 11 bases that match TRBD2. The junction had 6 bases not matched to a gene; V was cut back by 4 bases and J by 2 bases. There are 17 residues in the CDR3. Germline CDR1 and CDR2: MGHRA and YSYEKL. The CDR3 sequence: CASSPTTSGGNTGELFF. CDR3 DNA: TGCGCCAGCAGCCCAACTACTAGCGGGGGTAACACCGGGGAGCTGTTTTTT.